This TCR beta chain was obtained from a study of CD8+CD57+ T cells in acquired aplastic anemia (dated by TCRdb to the late 2010s). About the investigation overall: DNA extracted from sorted CD4+ and CD8+ cells had a mean of roughly 3.3 ug, with a range of about 0.18 to 27.4 ug. A CD8+CD57+ expansion meant a frequency higher than the mean frequency seen in healthy subjects.

Points on this clonotype: No cognate antigen has been identified for it. Base qualities are missing; no much larger clone stands one base away.

Expansion of CD8+CD57+ cells had been shown by flow cytometry in the patients chosen for sequencing. All patients had severe acquired aplastic anemia diagnosed by International Study of Aplastic Anemia and Agranulocytosis and Camitta criteria. Patients had received no therapy at the time of blood sampling. In the study, sorted CD4+ and CD8+ blood T cells from patients with severe aplastic anemia and from healthy subjects underwent deep sequencing of TCR repertoires. In the USA, patient enrollment took place under clinicaltrials.gov protocols 00001620, 01623167, 00001397, 00071045, 00081523 and 00961064. Ficoll-Paque density gradient centrifugation was used to isolate peripheral blood mononuclear cells. Before DNA extraction, CD4+ and CD8+ T cells were sorted by FACS or by magnetic beads. Genomic DNA served as template for TCR beta VDJ combination and CDR3 sequence profiling. An Illumina HiSeq 2000 was used for TCR repertoire sequencing. As for how the authors treated the data: Repertoire assessment relied on Simpson's diversity index, CDR3 size and DJ length profiles, and TRBV/TRBJ rearrangement plots. The immunodominant clone was defined as the most abundant DNA sequence in deep sequencing data. CDR3 amino acid sequences were screened for sharing across subjects and were compared with published repertoires and the VDJdb database. The public reads were run again by TCRdb, first through fastp at Q25 and then through MiXCR, and only productive beta chains were kept. Rows with a matching CDR3 protein are joined into one entry that keeps the most common DNA and genes. TCRdb's processing, not the study's, gives the V and J calls here. A total of about 160,000 distinct CDR3 sequences appear in this sample, around 52% of them only once. The top ten clonotypes cover roughly 29% of the sample.

Beyond this particular receptor, the publication reports: About 29 CD8+ CDR3 sequences were found to be shared between patients and controls, but these sequences appeared to be highly expressed in patients and within the immunodominant clones of the patients. Between patients and healthy controls, no significant difference in CD8+ Simpson's diversity was found (P=0.060).

Sequencing was carried out using sorted CD4+, CD8+, or CD8+CD57+ T cells (not recorded which) from PBMCs. The source is a human donor with aplastic anemia.

DNA sequence: TGTGCCAGCAGCTCAGCTCCAGCGGGACACTACAATGAGCAGTTCTTC. It translates as CASSSAPAGHYNEQFF. The rearrangement combines TRBV5-6 with TRBJ2-1; a tentative D call is TRBD2 (7 bases match). CDR1 is given as SGHDT and CDR2 as YYEEEE, both from the germline V gene. Between the V and J ends, shortened by 3 bases and 3 bases respectively, the junction contains 16 bases. The CDR3 covers 16 residues, taking in both the cysteine and the phenylalanine. Only CDR3 DNA is held: 48 bases, read in frame from base 1.